This passage covers 14 T cell receptor beta chains from one sample sequenced in a study of blood T cell repertoires in COVID-19. Clones were read by immunoSEQ multiplex PCR, and TCRdb kept only the in-frame ones, dropping some. The sample includes over 250,000 clones, roughly nine tenths of them seen just once. Material: peripheral blood. Receptor source: a man in his fifties or sixties who had recovered from COVID-19.

J is TRBJ1-6 and V is TRBV5-5, with 9 bases matching TRBD1. V gave up 3 bases and J gave up 7 bases; unmatched junction bases: 5. The CDR3 is 15 amino acids. Per the germline V gene, CDR1 is SGHKS and CDR2 is YYEKEE (reference sequence). CDR3 sequence (DNA): TGTGCCAGCAGCTCCGGGACAGGGCGGAATTCACCCCTCCACTTT. It codes for CASSSGTGRNSPLHF.

The CDR3 DNA reads TGTGCCAGCAGCCAAGATCTGGGTGCGGGGGCCGAGCAGTACTTC. This gives the protein CASSQDLGAGAEQYF. The V gene is TRBV3-1 (or the pseudogene TRBV3-2), the J gene TRBJ2-7; tentative D call: TRBD2 (7 bases). The CDR3 contains 15 residues. V was cut by 0 bases and J by 6 bases, with 15 bases left in between. The germline gives CDR1 LGHDT, CDR2 YNNKEL (reference sequence).

This sequence joins TRBV19 and TRBJ1-3; D call uncertain. There are 14 residues in the CDR3. V was shortened by 8 bases and J by 0 bases, with 11 bases between the two germline ends. Per germline, CDR1 LNHDA and CDR2 SQIVND (reference sequence). The CDR3 loop is CASAVGDSGNTIYF. The CDR3 DNA reads as TGTGCCAGTGCCGTCGGAGACTCTGGAAACACCATATATTTT. Supplemented by reference TRBV19 and TRBJ1-3, the full variable domain reads DGGITQSPKYLFRKEGQNVTLSCEQNLNHDAMYWYRQDPGQGLRLIYYSQIVNDFQKGDIAEGYSVSREKKESFPLTVTSAQKNPTAFYLCASAVGDSGNTIYFGEGSWLTVV.

In this sample, this clone turned up once. The chain is built from TRBV6-6 and TRBJ1-5; the match to TRBD1 covers 12 bases. V lost 6 bases to trimming and J lost 7 bases; unmatched junction nucleotides: 7. The CDR3 is 15 amino acids. The germline CDR1 and CDR2 sequences are MNHNY and SVGAGI (reference sequence). The CDR3 here is CASRPGQGASQPQHF. CDR3 coding DNA: TGTGCCAGCAGACCGGGACAGGGGGCTTCGCAGCCCCAGCATTTT.

This clone has a single count. The chain combines TRBV9 with TRBJ1-1; TRBD1 matches at 10 bases. J gave up 5 bases and V 0 bases, and 10 bases lay outside the gene matches. The length of the CDR3 is 17 residues. Germline V CDR1 and CDR2: SGDLS, YYNGEE. CDR3 DNA: TGTGCCAGCAGCGTAGGACAGGGGGCTTTTTATGGGACTGAAGCTTTCTTT. Protein: CASSVGQGAFYGTEAFF.

J is TRBJ1-2 and V is TRBV21-1. TRBV21-1 counts as a pseudogene. This CDR3 is 12 amino acids long. CDR3: CASSKALYGYTF. CDR3 DNA sequence: TGTGCCAGCAGCAAAGCCCTCTATGGCTACACCTTC.

This clone was counted a few times. This sequence joins TRBV2 and TRBJ2-7; a possible D gene is TRBD2 (7 bases). Germline-derived CDR1 and CDR2 are SNHLY and FYNNEI. Between the trimmed V and J ends, which lost 4 bases and 7 bases, there was a span of 20 bases. The length of the CDR3 is 15 residues. The CDR3: CASSVRTRGGEEQYF. As DNA, the CDR3 is TGTGCCAGCAGTGTAAGAACTAGGGGGGGCGAGGAGCAGTACTTC. The full variable domain, completed using reference TRBV2 and TRBJ2-7, is EPEVTQTPSHQVTQMGQEVILRCVPISNHLYFYWYRQILGQKVEFLVSFYNNEISEKSEIFDDQFSVERPDGSNFTLKIRSTKLEDSAMYFCASSVRTRGGEEQYFGPGTRLTVT.

This clone was counted only a few times. V is TRBV2 and J is TRBJ1-1, with D perhaps TRBD1 (5 bases). Trimming shortened V by 4 bases and J by 4 bases, and 10 bases separated the two germline ends. Germline loops: CDR1 SNHLY, CDR2 FYNNEI. This CDR3 is 13 amino acids long. The CDR3 region has the DNA TGTGCCAGCAGTGGGACAAGGAGCACTGAAGCTTTCTTT. This gives the protein CASSGTRSTEAFF.

The CDR3 DNA is TGCGCCAGCAGCTTGGGGAAGCCCGGGGGCGAGCAGTACTTC. Encoded protein: CASSLGKPGGEQYF. The chain joins TRBV5-1 to TRBJ2-7; D may be TRBD2 (6 bases). This CDR3 is built from 14 residues. Germline V lookup: CDR1 SGHRS, CDR2 YFSETQ. Trimming removed 0 bases at V and 6 bases at J, with 13 bases between. Based on the CDR3 plus reference TRBV5-1 and TRBJ2-7, the full variable domain is KAGVTQTPRYLIKTRGQQVTLSCSPISGHRSVSWYQQTPGQGLQFLFEYFSETQRNKGNFPGRFSGRQFSNSRSEMNVSTLELGDSALYLCASSLGKPGGEQYFGPGTRLTVT.

This chain joins TRBV6-5 and TRBJ2-7; D unresolved. Germline values: CDR1 MNHEY, CDR2 SVGAGI. Trimming stripped 0 bases from V and 2 bases from J, with 5 bases between. CDR3 length: 13 residues. CDR3 sequence: CASSYSTTYEQYF. CDR3 bases: TGTGCCAGCAGTTACTCTACAACCTACGAGCAGTACTTC.

This chain joins TRBV4-1 and TRBJ2-3; weak D call: TRBD1 (6 bases). Trimming took 8 bases from V and 4 from J, leaving 19 bases between them. Looked up from germline, CDR1 is MGHRA and CDR2 is YSYEKL. The CDR3 is 15 residues long. The CDR3 is CASLHEGEGADTQYF. The CDR3 DNA reads TGCGCCAGCTTACATGAGGGGGAAGGAGCAGATACGCAGTATTTT.

The sample holds one count of this clone. The genes are TRBV5-1 and TRBJ2-3; 9 positions agree with TRBD1. Germline V gene sequence: CDR1 SGHRS, CDR2 YFSETQ. V trimming: 4 bases; J trimming: 7 bases; junction bases outside the gene matches: 13. The CDR3 has 16 residues. CDR3 loop: CASSPQTGTGSNTQYF. The CDR3, as DNA: TGCGCCAGCAGCCCTCAAACCGGGACAGGGAGTAATACGCAGTATTTT. Combining the CDR3 with reference TRBV5-1 and TRBJ2-3 gives the whole variable domain KAGVTQTPRYLIKTRGQQVTLSCSPISGHRSVSWYQQTPGQGLQFLFEYFSETQRNKGNFPGRFSGRQFSNSRSEMNVSTLELGDSALYLCASSPQTGTGSNTQYFGPGTRLTVL.

CDR3 residues: CSVANRENTGELFF. CDR3 coding DNA: TGCAGCGTTGCAAACAGGGAAAACACCGGGGAGCTGTTTTTT. The chain employs TRBV29-1 and TRBJ2-2, with a possible D match to TRBD1 (6 bases). Germline V lookup: CDR1 SQVTM, CDR2 ANQGSEA. Deletions cut 4 bases from V and 2 bases from J, with 11 bases between. The CDR3 has 14 residues.

The chain joins TRBV3-1 (or the pseudogene TRBV3-2) to TRBJ2-4, with D perhaps matching TRBD1 (6 bases). The CDR3 has 16 amino acids. The germline gives CDR1 LGHDT, CDR2 YNNKEL (reference sequence). Trimming cost V 2 bases and J 1 base, with 12 bases left between them. CDR3 in amino acids: CASSQRGIVAKNIQYF. The CDR3 coding sequence is TGTGCCAGCAGCCAAAGGGGGATCGTGGCCAAAAACATTCAGTACTTC.